The 23 T cell receptor beta chains listed next were all sequenced from one sample in a study of yellow fever vaccine responses in identical twins. A single record per CDR3 protein comes from TCRdb applying MiXCR to the RT-PCR reads. Of 30,000 to 40,000 distinct CDR3 sequences listed, less than 70% are singletons. This material consisted of T cells from blood (PBMCs), unsorted or a sorted subset (not recorded which), taken before or after yellow fever vaccination (not recorded which). These receptors originate from a woman aged 18-29 years who received the yellow fever vaccine.

This clonotype was seen just once. The chain is built from TRBV4-2 and TRBJ1-5, with D unresolved. V was pared by 0 bases and J by 0 bases, with 12 bases between. The CDR3 is 17 residues long. The V gene's germline CDR1 is LGHNA and CDR2 YNFKEQ. CDR3 in DNA: TGTGCCAGCAGCCAAGATCTTGGTGGTGGTAGCAATCAGCCCCAGCATTTT. This encodes CASSQDLGGGSNQPQHF.

This clonotype was seen only a few times. This chain uses TRBV7-2 with TRBJ2-5; D is ambiguous. Deletions cut 1 base from V and 1 base from J, with 7 bases between. Germline V CDR1 and CDR2: SGHTA, FQGNSA. The CDR3 sequence is 14 residues long. Written as DNA, the CDR3 is TGTGCCAGCAGCTTAGGTCCAGGCCAAGAGACCCAGTACTTC. Protein sequence: CASSLGPGQETQYF.

The rearrangement uses TRBV7-9 and TRBJ1-1; no definite D call. The CDR3 extends over 12 amino acids. Per the germline V gene, CDR1 is SEHNR and CDR2 is FQNEAQ (reference sequence). Trimming removed 5 bases from V and 8 bases from J, with 12 bases in between. CDR3 in amino acids: CASSHLTIEAFF. In DNA, the CDR3 is TGTGCCAGCAGCCACCTGACAATCGAAGCTTTCTTT. The variable domain in full, with the rest retrieved from reference TRBV7-9 and TRBJ1-1, is DTGVSQNPRHKITKRGQNVTFRCDPISEHNRLYWYRQTLGQGPEFLTYFQNEAQLEKSRLLSDRFSAERPKGSFSTLEIQRTEQGDSAMYLCASSHLTIEAFFGQGTRLTVV.

V usage is TRBV29-1 and J usage is TRBJ2-3; weak D call: TRBD2 (5 bases). CDR3 length: 12 amino acids. Trimming removed 5 bases from V and 6 bases from J, with 12 bases in between. CDR1 is SQVTM, CDR2 ANQGSEA, per germline. As DNA, the CDR3 is TGCAGCGTTATGAGAGCGGCTGATACGCAGTATTTT. Protein: CSVMRAADTQYF.

The chain recombines TRBV13 with TRBJ1-1; D not resolved. The V end was cut by 0 bases, the J end by 4 bases, with 3 bases between. The CDR3 is 12 residues long. The germline gives CDR1 PRHDT, CDR2 FYEKMQ (reference sequence). The CDR3 DNA reads as TGTGCCAGCAGCTTAGGGCTCACTGAAGCTTTCTTT. This encodes CASSLGLTEAFF.

The J gene is TRBJ1-4, the V gene TRBV7-7, with a possible D match to TRBD1 (5 bases). CDR1 and CDR2 from the germline V gene are SSHAT and FNYEAQ (reference sequence). Trimming shortened V by 1 base and J by 8 bases, and 8 bases separated the two germline ends. The CDR3 runs 13 residues. CDR3 sequence reads: CASSLVGGEKLFF. In DNA form, the CDR3 reads TGTGCCAGCAGCTTAGTCGGGGGAGAAAAACTGTTTTTT.

This clonotype was picked up one time. The J gene is TRBJ1-6, the V gene TRBV3-1; a possible D gene is TRBD1 (5 bases). The CDR3 contains 14 residues. Trimming shortened V by 1 base and J by 4 bases, and 5 bases separated the two germline ends. Germline CDR1 reads LGHDT; CDR2 reads YNNKEL (reference sequence). The CDR3 DNA sequence: TGTGCCAGCAGCCAAGCAGGGTATAATTCACCCCTCCACTTT. Translated, it gives CASSQAGYNSPLHF.

The chain carries TRBV6-2 or TRBV6-3 and TRBJ2-1; 12 bases are shared with TRBD2. The V segment lost 6 bases and the J segment 4 bases; nucleotides outside the gene matches: 7. This CDR3 is 16 amino acids long. Germline CDR1 and CDR2: MNHEY and SVGEGT. Written as DNA, the CDR3 is TGTGCCAGCAGAACCCTGACTAGCGGGAGTTACAATGAGCAGTTCTTC. This gives the protein CASRTLTSGSYNEQFF.

This chain joins TRBV11-3 and TRBJ2-3; the D gene is possibly TRBD2 (6 bases). This CDR3 has 17 amino acids. Germline V lookup: CDR1 SGHNT, CDR2 YENEEA. Trimming stripped 1 base from V and 2 bases from J, with 16 bases between. CDR3 sequence: CASSLVSCWRVTDTQYF. The CDR3 DNA reads TGTGCCAGCAGCTTAGTAAGCTGCTGGAGGGTCACAGATACGCAGTATTTT. Drawing the rest from reference TRBV11-3 and TRBJ2-3, the complete variable domain is EAGVVQSPRYKIIEKKQPVAFWCNPISGHNTLYWYLQNLGQGPELLIRYENEEAVDDSQLPKDRFSAERLKGVDSTLKIQPAELGDSAVYLCASSLVSCWRVTDTQYFGPGTRLTVL.

The chain couples TRBV18 to TRBJ1-1; no clear D gene. Germline CDR1 reads KGHSH; CDR2 reads LQKENI. V was pared by 1 base and J by 4 bases, with 10 bases between. The CDR3 contains 14 residues. In DNA form, the CDR3 reads TGTGCCAGCTCACCACGGGATGCGATCACTGAAGCTTTCTTT. Translation: CASSPRDAITEAFF.

This chain uses TRBV2 with TRBJ2-3; D perhaps matches TRBD2 (5 bases). Trimming shortened V by 3 bases and J by 4 bases, and 14 bases separated the two germline ends. Germline V gene sequence: CDR1 SNHLY, CDR2 FYNNEI. The CDR3 has 15 residues. Here the CDR3 reads CASSDAEDGADTQYF. For the CDR3, the DNA is TGTGCCAGCAGTGACGCGGAGGACGGAGCAGATACGCAGTATTTT.

The chain joins TRBV29-1 to TRBJ2-1; weak D call: TRBD1 (6 bases). Germline V gene data show CDR1 as SQVTM and CDR2 as ANQGSEA. Trimming took off 6 bases at V and 7 bases at J, with 10 bases between the two ends. The CDR3 sequence is 11 residues long. CDR3 region: CSVPQGNEQFF. Here the CDR3 DNA reads TGCAGCGTCCCCCAGGGGAATGAGCAGTTCTTC.

The chain employs TRBV20-1 and TRBJ1-1; D not resolved. CDR1 DFQATT and CDR2 SNEGSKA come from the germline V gene (reference sequence). The ends were cut back, 3 bases at V and 7 bases at J, with 6 bases in the middle. The CDR3 is made up of 10 amino acids. The CDR3 sequence: CSASQLEAFF. The CDR3, as DNA: TGCAGTGCTAGTCAGCTTGAAGCTTTCTTT.

The CDR3 bases are TGCAGCGCCCGAATCCTAGCGGGGGGATTCGGCGGGGAGCTGTTTTTT. It translates to CSARILAGGFGGELFF. V and J are TRBV29-1 and TRBJ2-2; 11 bases are a match to TRBD2. CDR1 and CDR2 (germline): SQVTM, ANQGSEA. J was trimmed by 7 bases and V by 7 bases; bases with no gene match: 14. This CDR3 region has 16 residues.

The CDR3 region has the DNA TGTGCCAGCTGGACTAGGAGTGGGTACAATGAGCAGTTCTTC. Translating gives CASWTRSGYNEQFF. The rearrangement joins TRBV28 to TRBJ2-1; 7 bases map to TRBD2. Germline assignment: CDR1 MDHEN and CDR2 SYDVKM. Trimming cost V 8 bases and J 4 bases; bases outside gene matches: 8. The CDR3 contains 14 residues.

This chain joins TRBV15 and TRBJ1-1; no definite D call. This CDR3 spans 13 amino acids. The germline V and J ends were trimmed by 0 bases and 4 bases, with 6 bases remaining between them. Per the germline V gene, CDR1 is LNHNV and CDR2 is YYDKDF (reference sequence). CDR3 in DNA: TGTGCCACCAGCAGAGATAGTCGCACTGAAGCTTTCTTT. The encoded protein is CATSRDSRTEAFF. The full variable domain, in which reference TRBV15 and TRBJ1-1 provide the parts outside the CDR3, is DAMVIQNPRYQVTQFGKPVTLSCSQTLNHNVMYWYQQKSSQAPKLLFHYYDKDFNNEADTPDNFQSRRPNTSFCFLDIRSPGLGDTAMYLCATSRDSRTEAFFGQGTRLTVV.

This chain uses TRBV13 with TRBJ2-1, with TRBD2 matching over 9 bases. The CDR3 runs 16 residues. V lost 8 bases, J lost 6 bases, and 14 bases stayed unmatched. CDR1 and CDR2 (germline): PRHDT, FYEKMQ (reference sequence). The CDR3 region has the DNA TGTGCCAGCGGGAAACGACTAGCGGATACGGGCAATGAGCAGTTCTTC. It specifies CASGKRLADTGNEQFF.

This clonotype appeared once. V usage is TRBV5-1 and J usage is TRBJ1-1; D remains unclear. Trimming took 0 bases from V and 4 from J, leaving 7 bases between them. CDR3 size: 13 residues. Germline V gene lookup returns CDR1 SGHRS and CDR2 YFSETQ. CDR3: CASSLEGSTEAFF. The CDR3 bases are TGCGCCAGCAGCTTGGAGGGTAGCACTGAAGCTTTCTTT.

The V gene is TRBV4-2, the J gene TRBJ2-1; maybe TRBD2 (5 bases). Trimming left V 2 bases short and J 4 bases short, with 12 bases between. CDR1 and CDR2 from the germline V gene are LGHNA and YNFKEQ. The CDR3 sequence is 15 residues long. The CDR3 is CASSQLAEAYNEQFF. The CDR3 DNA reads TGTGCCAGCAGCCAACTAGCAGAAGCTTACAATGAGCAGTTCTTC.

The chain joins TRBV12-3 or TRBV12-4 to TRBJ2-1, with D possibly being TRBD1 or TRBD2 (5 bases each). The CDR3 extends over 13 amino acids. The V gene lost 6 bases and the J gene lost 7 bases, with 13 bases spanning the gap. CDR3 sequence: CASRDGTLNEQFF. The CDR3 bases are TGTGCCAGCAGAGACGGGACCCTTAATGAGCAGTTCTTC.

The CDR3 nucleotides read TGCGCCAGCAGCGGCTTAAGCCGTTTCATGAACACTGAAGCTTTCTTT. Translation: CASSGLSRFMNTEAFF. V is TRBV23-1 and J is TRBJ1-1; D ambiguous. Being an ORF, TRBV23-1 has a function that is uncertain. This CDR3 spans 16 amino acids. Trimming cost V 6 bases and J 0 bases, with 17 bases left between them.

The chain employs TRBV20-1 and TRBJ2-3; D remains ambiguous. The germline V and J ends were trimmed by 2 bases and 2 bases, with 8 bases remaining between them. Germline loops: CDR1 DFQATT, CDR2 SNEGSKA (reference sequence). The CDR3 is made up of 13 amino acids. For the CDR3, the DNA is TGCAGTGCTAGAACAGTTACCACAGATACGCAGTATTTT. The encoded protein is CSARTVTTDTQYF.

The count of this clonotype is one. The rearrangement joins TRBV15 to TRBJ1-1; D ambiguous. With 0 bases removed from V and 3 bases from J, the gap between germline ends came to 8 bases. The CDR3 contains 14 residues. CDR1 and CDR2 from the germline V gene are LNHNV and YYDKDF (reference sequence). CDR3: CATSRDRRDTEAFF. CDR3 DNA sequence: TGTGCCACCAGCAGAGATCGACGGGACACTGAAGCTTTCTTT.